Each of the 11 T cell receptor beta chains below was sequenced from the same sample in a study of early T cells in non-severe SARS-CoV-2 infection (dated by TCRdb to the early 2020s). Library preparation employed 5' RACE. Sequencing relied on a NextSeq 500. Starting from the raw public reads, TCRdb applied fastp trimming at Q25, assembled clones with MiXCR and retained in-frame beta chains. Records with the same CDR3 protein are collapsed into one entry carrying the most frequent genes and DNA. The sample table holds about 60,000 distinct CDR3 sequences, of which 8.5% to 10% were seen once. Of the sample, approximately 18% falls within the top ten clones. Specimen: whole blood. These receptors came from an adult who was a healthcare worker with PCR-confirmed SARS-CoV-2 infection or an uninfected control (not recorded which).

This clonotype was counted at least ten times. The rearrangement joins TRBV7-7 to TRBJ2-3; D is perhaps TRBD2 (6 bases). V lost 5 bases and J lost 1, with 7 bases in between. CDR1 SSHAT and CDR2 FNYEAQ come from the germline V gene (reference sequence). This CDR3 is 13 amino acids long. This CDR3 reads CASSASGTDTQYF. CDR3 DNA sequence: TGTGCCAGCAGCGCTAGCGGCACAGATACGCAGTATTTT.

This clonotype was seen at least ten times. The chain uses TRBV6-6 and TRBJ1-1; D unclear. This CDR3 region has 12 residues. V lost 3 bases and J lost 6, with 8 bases in between. Germline V CDR1 and CDR2: MNHNY, SVGAGI (reference sequence). In nucleotides, the CDR3 is TGTGCCAGCAGTTATCCAGGCGCTGAAGCTTTCTTT. This encodes CASSYPGAEAFF.

At least ten counts were recorded for this clonotype. The chain links TRBV6-7 to TRBJ2-2; 12 bases are a match to TRBD2. TRBV6-7 is an ORF; its function is uncertain. The CDR3 loop spans 19 amino acids. Germline trimming cut 2 bases from V and 6 bases from J; bases unmatched to any gene: 13. As DNA, the CDR3 is TGTGCCAGCAGTTACGCCGGACTAGCGGGACTTGATGGTCCCGGGGAGCTGTTTTTT. Amino acid sequence: CASSYAGLAGLDGPGELFF.

This clonotype was recorded a few times. This chain links TRBV6-1 with TRBJ1-5; D unresolved. Trimming cost V 7 bases and J 1 base, with 11 bases left between them. Germline V gives CDR1 MNHNS, CDR2 SASEGT. This CDR3 is 14 amino acids long. The CDR3: CASTERLSNQPQHF. CDR3 bases: TGTGCCAGCACCGAGAGACTAAGCAATCAGCCCCAGCATTTT.

This clonotype was detected only a few times. This chain links TRBV4-3 with TRBJ1-1, with 7 nucleotides matching TRBD1. The CDR3 runs to 15 residues. V lost 1 base, J lost 2 bases, and 4 bases stayed unmatched. Germline V CDR1 and CDR2: LGHNA, YSLEER. CDR3 protein: CASSQVTGSNTEAFF. The CDR3 coding sequence is TGCGCCAGCAGCCAAGTGACAGGGTCTAACACTGAAGCTTTCTTT.

This clonotype occurred a few times. The chain links TRBV20-1 to TRBJ1-5; tentatively, D is TRBD1 (6 bases). The length of the CDR3 is 14 residues. CDR1 is DFQATT and CDR2 is SNEGSKA in the germline V gene (reference sequence). Deletions cut 6 bases from V and 4 bases from J, with 16 bases between. The CDR3 DNA reads TGCAGTGCAAGACAGGACAGTTCTAATCAGCCCCAGCATTTT. Amino acid sequence: CSARQDSSNQPQHF.

The chain links TRBV9 to TRBJ2-3; 7 bases are shared with TRBD2. The CDR3 sequence is 18 residues long. Trimming took 0 bases from V and 7 from J; bases not matched to a gene: 17. Germline V gene data show CDR1 as SGDLS and CDR2 as YYNGEE. The CDR3 DNA reads TGTGCCAGCAGCGTAGACTGGTTGTCCGCGGGAGTTTCGAATACGCAGTATTTT. It yields the protein CASSVDWLSAGVSNTQYF.

Of note for this clonotype: This CDR3 fails to terminate in the conserved phenylalanine or tryptophan, so it likely reflects a read error. The chain has TRBV5-1 and TRBJ2-2; 10 bases fit TRBD2. The CDR3 is 18 amino acids. The J segment lost 5 bases and the V segment lost 0 bases, leaving 10 bases of the junction unmatched. The germline gives CDR1 SGHRS, CDR2 YFSETQ. The CDR3 bases are TGCGCCAGCAGCTTGGAATGGCTAGCGGGAGTTAGGACCGGGGAGCTGTTTTCT. It is translated as CASSLEWLAGVRTGELFS.

This clonotype was seen at least ten times. The genes are TRBV7-2 and TRBJ2-1, with D hard to call. Trimming left V 1 base short and J 7 bases short, with 11 bases between. The germline V gene encodes CDR1 SGHTA and CDR2 FQGNSA. The CDR3 has 14 residues. The DNA of the CDR3 is TGTGCCAGCAGCTTAGAAGGTAGATATAATGAGCAGTTCTTC. It encodes CASSLEGRYNEQFF.

This clonotype was counted many times. V and J are TRBV2 and TRBJ2-4; TRBD1 agrees at 7 bases. The junction had 4 bases not matched to a gene; V was cut back by 4 bases and J by 7 bases. CDR3 size: 13 residues. In germline, CDR1 is SNHLY, CDR2 FYNNEI. CDR3 in amino acids: CASSAEQGNIQYF. In DNA, the CDR3 is TGTGCCAGCAGTGCGGAACAGGGGAACATTCAGTACTTC.

The V and J genes are TRBV6-5 and TRBJ2-7; D might be TRBD2 (5 bases). Looked up from germline, CDR1 is MNHEY and CDR2 is SVGAGI. The CDR3 runs 11 residues. V was clipped by 8 bases and J by 1 base, with 6 bases between them. CDR3 in DNA: TGTGCCAGCCGCGGGTCCTACGAGCAGTACTTC. Its protein is CASRGSYEQYF.